Following are 16 T cell receptor beta chains from one sample sequenced in a study of T cells after somatic rescue of genetic block. The repertoire was sequenced with immunoSEQ multiplex PCR; TCRdb's copy has only in-frame clones and lacks some. The profile covers 55,000 to 75,000 clones, with under 95% appearing a single time and around 3% taken by the ten largest. Specimen: peripheral blood mononuclear cells (PBMCs). The receptors were sampled from a man aged 40-49 years.

This clone was seen a single time. This chain uses TRBV4-1 with TRBJ1-2; 11 positions match TRBD1. Trimming cost V 0 bases and J 8 bases; bases outside gene matches: 8. The CDR3 spans 16 residues. CDR1 and CDR2 (germline): MGHRA, YSYEKL. CDR3 amino acids: CASSQDLGQGAWGYTF. The CDR3, as DNA: TGCGCCAGCAGCCAAGATCTAGGACAGGGGGCTTGGGGCTACACCTTC.

This rearrangement joins TRBV6-5 to TRBJ2-2; D might be TRBD1 (5 bases). Trimming shortened V by 5 bases and J by 9 bases, and 19 bases separated the two germline ends. The CDR3 totals 15 residues. Germline V lookup: CDR1 MNHEY, CDR2 SVGAGI. The CDR3 DNA reads TGTGCCAGCAGTCGACAGTTACAGTGGGCTAGGGAGCTGTTTTTT. This sequence encodes CASSRQLQWARELFF.

V usage is TRBV7-2 and J usage is TRBJ2-2; D call uncertain. Germline CDR1 is SGHTA and CDR2 is FQGNSA. Trimming removed 2 bases at V and 6 bases at J, with 7 bases between. The CDR3 covers 13 residues. CDR3 DNA: TGTGCCAGCAGCTTAACTTTGGCCGGGGAGCTGTTTTTT. It yields the protein CASSLTLAGELFF.

The V and J genes are TRBV11-2 and TRBJ1-6; D is undetermined. The CDR3 covers 15 residues. CDR1 and CDR2 (germline): SGHAT, FQNNGV. Trimming stripped 5 bases from V and 6 bases from J, with 14 bases between. The chain's CDR3 is CASSLIRGINSPLHF. DNA of the CDR3: TGTGCCAGCAGCCTAATACGAGGGATTAATTCACCCCTCCACTTT. Together with reference TRBV11-2 and TRBJ1-6, the CDR3 gives the full variable domain: EAGVAQSPRYKIIEKRQSVAFWCNPISGHATLYWYQQILGQGPKLLIQFQNNGVVDDSQLPKDRFSAERLKGVDSTLKIQPAKLEDSAVYLCASSLIRGINSPLHFGNGTRLTVT.

The gene calls are TRBV6-1 and TRBJ2-5; TRBD1 agrees at 7 bases. The CDR3 length is 18 residues. J lost 0 bases, V lost 1 base, and 11 bases had no gene match. CDR1 MNHNS and CDR2 SASEGT come from the germline V gene. In DNA, the CDR3 is TGTGCCAGCAGTGAAGAGTCACCTGGGACAGACTACCAAGAGACCCAGTACTTC. Translation gives CASSEESPGTDYQETQYF.

The chain employs TRBV19 and TRBJ1-4; 10 bases fit TRBD1. Unmatched junction bases numbered 2, after V lost 9 bases and J lost 7 bases. The germline V gene has CDR1 LNHDA and CDR2 SQIVND (reference sequence). The CDR3 has 12 residues. CDR3 protein: CASRDRGEKLFF. In DNA form, the CDR3 reads TGTGCCAGCCGGGACAGGGGTGAAAAACTGTTTTTT. The full variable domain, rest sourced from reference TRBV19 and TRBJ1-4, is DGGITQSPKYLFRKEGQNVTLSCEQNLNHDAMYWYRQDPGQGLRLIYYSQIVNDFQKGDIAEGYSVSREKKESFPLTVTSAQKNPTAFYLCASRDRGEKLFFGSGTQLSVL.

The gene calls are TRBV28 and TRBJ2-7, with a tentative D call TRBD1 (6 bases). The germline V gene encodes CDR1 MDHEN and CDR2 SYDVKM. The V and J ends lost 1 base and 7 bases respectively, with 23 bases between them. This CDR3 contains 17 residues. The CDR3: CASSLSLMTGEVREQYF. The CDR3 nucleotides read TGTGCCAGCAGTTTATCGTTAATGACAGGAGAAGTACGAGAGCAGTACTTC.

This rearrangement joins TRBV19 to TRBJ2-4; 10 bases agree with TRBD1. Trimming took 1 base from V and 7 from J; bases not matched to a gene: 1. The germline V gene encodes CDR1 LNHDA and CDR2 SQIVND (reference sequence). CDR3 size: 14 residues. The CDR3 DNA is TGTGCCAGTAGTATAGGGGACAGGGGTAACATTCAGTACTTC. The encoded protein is CASSIGDRGNIQYF.

The V call is TRBV19, the J call TRBJ2-1; the D is unclear. CDR1 LNHDA and CDR2 SQIVND come from the germline V gene (reference sequence). The CDR3 is 15 amino acids. V was cut by 5 bases and J by 0 bases, with 11 bases left in between. CDR3 bases: TGTGCCAGTAGTGAAGCCGAGAGCTCCTACAATGAGCAGTTCTTC. Translation gives CASSEAESSYNEQFF.

The chain carries TRBV7-9 and TRBJ2-3, with D perhaps TRBD1 or TRBD2 (5 bases each). Germline CDR1 SEHNR, CDR2 FQNEAQ (reference sequence). The CDR3 consists of 16 residues. The germline V and J ends were trimmed by 5 bases and 2 bases, with 17 bases remaining between them. The CDR3 region is CASSQPRDGNTDTQYF. The CDR3 DNA follows: TGTGCCAGCAGCCAGCCTCGGGACGGAAACACAGATACGCAGTATTTT.

The chain combines TRBV6-5 with TRBJ1-1; possible D gene TRBD1, 6 bases. V lost 4 bases and J lost 1, with 10 bases in between. There are 14 residues in the CDR3. Germline V gene lookup returns CDR1 MNHEY and CDR2 SVGAGI. DNA for the CDR3: TGTGCCAGCAGTTTTCAGGGGTCGAACACTGAAGCTTTCTTT. Protein: CASSFQGSNTEAFF.

The sample holds one count of this clone. The rearrangement joins TRBV5-1 to TRBJ1-2; D not resolved. CDR1 is SGHRS and CDR2 is YFSETQ in the germline V gene. Trimming took off 4 bases at V and 5 bases at J, with 9 bases between the two ends. CDR3 length: 12 residues. In DNA, the CDR3 is TGCGCCAGCAGCCCTGACCGGTATGGCTACACCTTC. Protein product: CASSPDRYGYTF.

To note about this clone: At one end, the junction sequence differs from germline, possibly due to a read error. The rearrangement links TRBV7-2 to TRBJ2-1; the D is unclear. The germline V gene has CDR1 SGHTA and CDR2 FQGNSA. This CDR3 contains 15 residues. CDR3: CASSSFGQVYDEQFF. The CDR3, as DNA: TGTGCCAGCAGCTCCTTCGGTCAGGTCTACGATGAGCAGTTCTTC.

Worth noting for this clone: A read error may explain this, as a much larger clone is one base away. The sample carries other DNA sequences with the same CDR3. This chain links TRBV28 with TRBJ2-7, with D hard to call. Germline V gene lookup returns CDR1 MDHEN and CDR2 SYDVKM. The ends were cut back, 2 bases at V and 4 bases at J, with 24 bases in the middle. This CDR3 comprises 18 residues. CDR3 region: CASSLGPPKTRQLYEQYF. In nucleotides, the CDR3 is TGTGCCAGCAGTTTAGGACCCCCCAAGACCAGGCAGCTGTACGAGCAGTACTTC.

Remarks on this clone: An end of the junction differs from the germline gene, which may be a read error. The rearrangement joins TRBV5-5 to TRBJ2-7; the D gene is possibly TRBD2 (5 bases). The CDR3 extends over 12 amino acids. Germline V gene sequence: CDR1 SGHKS, CDR2 YYEKEE (reference sequence). CDR3 in DNA: TGTGCCAGCAGCCCCCGAGGTATCCCCGGGGACTTC. It codes for CASSPRGIPGDF.

The chain joins TRBV2 to TRBJ2-3; D is possibly TRBD2 (6 bases). V gave up 7 bases and J gave up 7 bases, with 21 bases separating them. Germline V gene data show CDR1 as SNHLY and CDR2 as FYNNEI. The CDR3 runs to 15 residues. The CDR3 sequence is CASKAGGTLRYTQYF. The CDR3 region has the DNA TGTGCCAGCAAGGCCGGTGGGACTCTTCGCTATACGCAGTATTTT.